The 32 T cell receptor beta chains below come from one sample, sequenced in a study of T cell responses to AZD1222 COVID-19 vaccine. Here immunoSEQ multiplex PCR was the method, and the copy in TCRdb shows in-frame clones only, minus some. The sample has 95,000 to 150,000 clones, 70% to 90% seen once. Sequenced here: peripheral blood, sampled on day 0 of AZD1222 vaccination. The origin of the receptors is an adult in good health.

V gene TRBV6-6 combines with J gene TRBJ1-2; 8 bases line up with TRBD1. V was clipped by 4 bases and J by 6 bases; unmatched bases: 4. Per germline, CDR1 MNHNY and CDR2 SVGAGI (reference sequence). The CDR3 is 13 amino acids. The CDR3 here is CASSSRQGNGYTF. The CDR3 nucleotides are TGTGCCAGCAGTTCTAGACAGGGGAATGGCTACACCTTC.

The V and J genes are TRBV7-8 and TRBJ1-3, with 8 bases fitting TRBD1. The CDR3 consists of 17 residues. Losses at the gene ends were 4 bases for V and 1 base for J; bases not matched to a gene: 9. Germline V CDR1 and CDR2: SGHVS, FQNEAQ. As DNA, the CDR3 is TGTGCCAGCAGCTCGCGGACAGGGCCTCCTTCTGGAAACACCATATATTTT. This sequence encodes CASSSRTGPPSGNTIYF.

The J gene is TRBJ2-2, the V gene TRBV5-1, with 9 positions matching TRBD2. The ends lost 4 bases at V and 7 bases at J; junction bases unmatched: 11. The CDR3 sequence is 16 residues long. Germline values: CDR1 SGHRS, CDR2 YFSETQ. The CDR3 loop is CASSPMAGGPNGELFF. The CDR3 DNA sequence: TGCGCCAGCAGCCCTATGGCGGGGGGGCCAAACGGGGAGCTGTTTTTT.

The chain joins TRBV7-3 to TRBJ2-7; D remains ambiguous. With 2 bases removed from V and 0 bases from J, the gap between germline ends came to 5 bases. This CDR3 is 13 amino acids long. Germline CDR1 and CDR2: SGHTA and FQGTGA. The CDR3 loop reads CASSLGPSYEQYF. The CDR3, as DNA: TGTGCCAGCAGCTTAGGTCCCTCCTACGAGCAGTACTTC.

The V call is TRBV11-2, the J call TRBJ2-3, with D possibly being TRBD1 (5 bases). CDR1 is SGHAT, CDR2 FQNNGV, per germline. The V and J ends lost 1 base and 0 bases respectively, with 17 bases between them. The CDR3 runs to 18 residues. CDR3 DNA: TGTGCCAGCAGCTTAGGCCGCTGGGGCAGTGCTAGCACAGATACGCAGTATTTT. This gives the protein CASSLGRWGSASTDTQYF.

The J gene is TRBJ1-4, the V gene TRBV27, with 7 nucleotides matching TRBD1. J gave up 5 bases and V 2 bases, and 5 bases lay outside the gene matches. This CDR3 has 15 residues. Germline V gives CDR1 MNHEY, CDR2 SMNVEV (reference sequence). Here the CDR3 reads CASSLQGGPNEKLFF. The CDR3 DNA reads as TGTGCCAGCAGTTTACAGGGGGGACCCAATGAAAAACTGTTTTTT.

The gene calls are TRBV12-5 and TRBJ1-1, with D perhaps matching TRBD1 (5 bases). CDR3 length equals 15 residues. Germline CDR1 is LGHNT and CDR2 is FRNRAP. The V and J ends lost 0 bases and 6 bases respectively, with 14 bases between them. Here the CDR3 DNA reads TGTGCTAGTGGTTTGGTAGTGGGGGACTTGGCTGAAGCTTTCTTT. The encoded protein is CASGLVVGDLAEAFF.

The gene calls are TRBV7-2 and TRBJ1-4; 9 bases map to TRBD1. This CDR3 is 15 amino acids long. Germline CDR1 is SGHTA and CDR2 is FQGNSA. V was pared by 5 bases and J by 6 bases, with 7 bases of the junction left unmatched. CDR3 sequence (DNA): TGTGCCAGCAGCGAACAACAGGGGGCGCATGAAAAACTGTTTTTT. This translates into CASSEQQGAHEKLFF.

The V and J genes are TRBV6-2 or TRBV6-3 and TRBJ1-1, with a tentative D call TRBD1 (5 bases). Trimming left V 3 bases short and J 4 bases short, with 12 bases between. The germline V gene has CDR1 MNHEY and CDR2 SVGEGT. CDR3 length: 14 residues. The CDR3 DNA is TGTGCCAGCAGTTATTTGAGAGGGGTCACTGAAGCTTTCTTT. It translates to CASSYLRGVTEAFF.

V and J are TRBV6-5 and TRBJ1-3; maybe TRBD1 (5 bases). Between the trimmed V and J ends, which lost 0 bases and 7 bases, there was a span of 10 bases. The CDR3 runs to 14 residues. Germline V gives CDR1 MNHEY, CDR2 SVGAGI. CDR3 region: CASSYSPGRNTIYF. The CDR3 DNA reads as TGTGCCAGCAGTTACTCGCCAGGGCGCAACACCATATATTTT.

This clone came up once. The rearrangement uses TRBV5-1 and TRBJ2-3, with D perhaps TRBD1 or TRBD2 (6 bases each). The CDR3 extends over 16 amino acids. In germline, CDR1 is SGHRS, CDR2 YFSETQ. Trimming took 0 bases from V and 0 from J, leaving 11 bases between them. CDR3 bases: TGCGCCAGCAGCTTGGACGGGGGCGCTAGCACAGATACGCAGTATTTT. As protein: CASSLDGGASTDTQYF.

The chain combines TRBV7-3 with TRBJ1-1; D remains unclear. V shed 5 bases and J shed 1 base, with 11 bases lying between them. The germline CDR1 and CDR2 sequences are SGHTA and FQGTGA. The CDR3 length is 14 residues. In DNA, the CDR3 is TGTGCCAGCAGCCCCCGGCCGGGGAACACTGAAGCTTTCTTT. Its protein is CASSPRPGNTEAFF. Drawing the rest from reference TRBV7-3 and TRBJ1-1, the complete variable domain is GAGVSQTPSNKVTEKGKYVELRCDPISGHTALYWYRQSLGQGPEFLIYFQGTGAADDSGLPNDRFFAVRPEGSVSTLKIQRTERGDSAVYLCASSPRPGNTEAFFGQGTRLTVV.

This sequence joins TRBV4-1 and TRBJ2-7; 9 bases fit TRBD1. This CDR3 spans 15 amino acids. V was pared by 2 bases and J by 4 bases, with 6 bases of the junction left unmatched. Germline assignment: CDR1 MGHRA and CDR2 YSYEKL. CDR3 in amino acids: CASSQLGTGSYEQYF. The CDR3 region has the DNA TGCGCCAGCAGCCAACTTGGGACAGGGTCATACGAGCAGTACTTC.

CDR3 in amino acids: CAIGTGVTEAFF. In DNA, the CDR3 is TGTGCCATCGGGACAGGGGTAACTGAAGCTTTCTTT. The chain has TRBV10-3 and TRBJ1-1, with 10 bases lining up with TRBD1. The germline V gene encodes CDR1 ENHRY and CDR2 SYGVKD. Germline trimming cut 8 bases from V and 5 bases from J; bases unmatched to any gene: 2. The CDR3 totals 12 residues.

Details on this clone: One end of the junction is discordant with germline, which a read error may explain. The V call is TRBV12-3 or TRBV12-4, the J call TRBJ1-3; the D is unclear. CDR3 length: 13 residues. The chain's CDR3 is CASGFISGNTIYF. The CDR3 coding sequence is TGTGCCAGCGGTTTTATCTCTGGAAACACCATATATTTT.

The chain uses TRBV4-1 and TRBJ2-3, with D possibly TRBD1 on 6 matching bases. With 0 bases removed from V and 4 bases from J, the gap between germline ends came to 17 bases. The CDR3 runs 17 residues. The germline V gene encodes CDR1 MGHRA and CDR2 YSYEKL. CDR3 coding DNA: TGCGCCAGCAGCCAAGATCGGACGGGGACACTCCCAGATACGCAGTATTTT. Translation gives CASSQDRTGTLPDTQYF.

V and J are TRBV6-5 and TRBJ1-2; D is possibly TRBD1 (5 bases). Germline V gene data show CDR1 as MNHEY and CDR2 as SVGAGI. The ends were cut back, 5 bases at V and 5 bases at J, with 9 bases in the middle. This CDR3 contains 12 residues. The CDR3 loop reads CASSQTGYGYTF. Here the CDR3 DNA reads TGTGCCAGCAGTCAAACAGGTTATGGCTACACCTTC.

This clone was detected a few times. The chain uses TRBV9 and TRBJ1-1; the D gene is possibly TRBD1 (6 bases). The V end lost 2 bases, the J end lost 4 bases, and 12 bases lay between the germline ends. The CDR3 is made up of 14 amino acids. Germline V gene sequence: CDR1 SGDLS, CDR2 YYNGEE. The chain's CDR3 is CASSVGDMITEAFF. In nucleotides, the CDR3 is TGTGCCAGCAGCGTGGGGGACATGATCACTGAAGCTTTCTTT.

V gene TRBV4-2 combines with J gene TRBJ1-2; TRBD1 matches at 9 bases. Germline V CDR1 and CDR2: LGHNA, YNFKEQ. CDR3 length: 16 residues. J lost 3 bases, V lost 0 bases, and 5 bases had no gene match. The CDR3 bases are TGTGCCAGCAGCCAAGAATCGGGACAGGGCTACTATGGCTACACCTTC. It is translated as CASSQESGQGYYGYTF.

V and J are TRBV5-1 and TRBJ1-5; D gene ambiguous. Germline CDR1 SGHRS, CDR2 YFSETQ. V lost 5 bases and J lost 2, with 14 bases in between. The CDR3 extends over 15 amino acids. The CDR3 region is CASRKEPVGNQPQHF. The CDR3 coding sequence is TGCGCCAGCAGAAAAGAACCGGTGGGCAATCAGCCCCAGCATTTT.

The chain uses TRBV29-1 and TRBJ2-3; the D gene could be TRBD1 or TRBD2 (5 bases each). CDR3 length equals 14 residues. Trimming took off 7 bases at V and 1 base at J, with 15 bases between the two ends. CDR1 and CDR2 (germline): SQVTM, ANQGSEA. CDR3 sequence: CSGKRGVGTDTQYF. For the CDR3, the DNA is TGCAGCGGTAAAAGAGGGGTTGGCACAGATACGCAGTATTTT.

The chain links TRBV7-2 to TRBJ2-7; D gene uncertain. Germline CDR1 reads SGHTA; CDR2 reads FQGNSA. The CDR3 length is 13 residues. The V gene lost 1 base and the J gene lost 2 bases, with 6 bases spanning the gap. CDR3 sequence: CASSLVPAYEQYF. For the CDR3, the DNA is TGTGCCAGCAGCTTAGTGCCGGCCTACGAGCAGTACTTC.

The gene calls are TRBV3-1 (or the pseudogene TRBV3-2) and TRBJ1-2; D may be TRBD1 (5 bases). V lost 4 bases and J 2 bases, leaving 14 bases between the germline ends. The CDR3 sequence is 15 residues long. Germline V gives CDR1 LGHDT, CDR2 YNNKEL (reference sequence). CDR3 residues: CASSRDLSENYGYTF. The CDR3 region has the DNA TGTGCCAGCAGCCGGGACCTCAGCGAGAACTATGGCTACACCTTC.

The chain carries TRBV2 and TRBJ2-3, with TRBD2 as a possible D gene (6 bases). The germline gives CDR1 SNHLY, CDR2 FYNNEI. V shed 7 bases and J shed 6 bases, with 11 bases lying between them. The CDR3 extends over 12 amino acids. The CDR3 protein is CASTGVGDTQYF. The CDR3 DNA sequence: TGTGCCAGCACGGGAGTGGGGGATACGCAGTATTTT.

The gene calls are TRBV3-1 (or the pseudogene TRBV3-2) and TRBJ1-6; D remains unclear. The CDR3 loop spans 17 amino acids. Trimming took off 0 bases at V and 0 bases at J, with 9 bases between the two ends. Germline V gene sequence: CDR1 LGHDT, CDR2 YNNKEL (reference sequence). CDR3 protein: CASSQEGSSSYNSPLHF. In DNA, the CDR3 is TGTGCCAGCAGCCAAGAGGGCTCTAGCTCCTATAATTCACCCCTCCACTTT.

This clone appeared once. This chain uses TRBV4-1 with TRBJ1-2; a weak D match, TRBD1 (6 bases). Germline V gene data show CDR1 as MGHRA and CDR2 as YSYEKL. CDR3 length: 16 residues. Between the trimmed V and J ends, which lost 4 bases and 2 bases, there was a span of 17 bases. In DNA form, the CDR3 reads TGCGCCAGCAGCCGGGAGGCGGGGGGGCAGAACTATGGCTACACCTTC. It translates to CASSREAGGQNYGYTF.

J is TRBJ1-5 and V is TRBV4-1, with D possibly matching TRBD1 (6 bases). Germline loops: CDR1 MGHRA, CDR2 YSYEKL. The CDR3 has 17 residues. Trimming took off 0 bases at V and 6 bases at J, with 18 bases between the two ends. CDR3 coding DNA: TGCGCCAGCAGCCAAGATCTACCGGGGGCTCGGTCTCAGCCCCAGCATTTT. Protein: CASSQDLPGARSQPQHF.

This chain links TRBV6-6 with TRBJ1-2; D is possibly TRBD1 (6 bases). The CDR3 is made up of 16 amino acids. CDR1 MNHNY and CDR2 SVGAGI come from the germline V gene (reference sequence). The V and J ends lost 2 bases and 1 base respectively, with 14 bases between them. The CDR3 loop reads CASSYRGLTFNYGYTF. Written as DNA, the CDR3 is TGTGCCAGCAGTTACCGGGGGCTAACCTTTAACTATGGCTACACCTTC.

The chain combines TRBV5-1 with TRBJ2-1; 9 bases are a match to TRBD1. Germline V lookup: CDR1 SGHRS, CDR2 YFSETQ. The CDR3 consists of 15 residues. V shed 4 bases, J shed 3 bases, and the junction held 5 bases outside the gene matches. In DNA form, the CDR3 reads TGCGCCAGCAGCCCGGGACAGGGTAACTACAATGAGCAGTTCTTC. This gives the protein CASSPGQGNYNEQFF.

This chain links TRBV18 with TRBJ1-1, with D maybe TRBD1 (6 bases). This CDR3 is 15 amino acids long. Germline lookup yields CDR1 KGHSH and CDR2 LQKENI. V lost 3 bases and J 5 bases, leaving 16 bases between the germline ends. The CDR3, as DNA: TGTGCCAGCTCACCGGGATTAACAGGGCATACTGAAGCTTTCTTT. Its translation is CASSPGLTGHTEAFF.

The rearrangement uses TRBV6-2 or TRBV6-3 and TRBJ2-7; D may match TRBD1 or TRBD2 (6 bases each). Per the germline V gene, CDR1 is MNHEY and CDR2 is SVGEGT. The V and J ends lost 2 bases and 7 bases respectively, with 9 bases between them. This CDR3 has 12 residues. The CDR3 region is CASSYGGLEQYF. The CDR3 DNA is TGTGCCAGCAGTTACGGGGGGCTAGAGCAGTACTTC.

The chain combines TRBV19 with TRBJ1-5; D not certain. V was shortened by 2 bases and J by 0 bases, with 5 bases between the two germline ends. Per the germline V gene, CDR1 is LNHDA and CDR2 is SQIVND (reference sequence). There are 14 residues in the CDR3. As DNA, the CDR3 is TGTGCCAGTAGTATACTGGCTAGCAATCAGCCCCAGCATTTT. Protein product: CASSILASNQPQHF.